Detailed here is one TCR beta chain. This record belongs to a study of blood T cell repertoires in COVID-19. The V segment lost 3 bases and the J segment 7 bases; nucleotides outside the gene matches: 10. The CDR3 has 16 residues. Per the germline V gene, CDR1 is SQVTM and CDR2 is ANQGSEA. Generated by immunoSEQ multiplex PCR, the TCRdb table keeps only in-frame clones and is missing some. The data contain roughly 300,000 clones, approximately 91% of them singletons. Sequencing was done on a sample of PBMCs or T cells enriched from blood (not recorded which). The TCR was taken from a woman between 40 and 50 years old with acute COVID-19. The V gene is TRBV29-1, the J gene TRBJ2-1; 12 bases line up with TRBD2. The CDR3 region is CSVEKLVTSGSNEQFF. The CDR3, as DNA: TGCAGCGTTGAGAAGTTAGTGACTAGCGGGAGTAATGAGCAGTTCTTC.